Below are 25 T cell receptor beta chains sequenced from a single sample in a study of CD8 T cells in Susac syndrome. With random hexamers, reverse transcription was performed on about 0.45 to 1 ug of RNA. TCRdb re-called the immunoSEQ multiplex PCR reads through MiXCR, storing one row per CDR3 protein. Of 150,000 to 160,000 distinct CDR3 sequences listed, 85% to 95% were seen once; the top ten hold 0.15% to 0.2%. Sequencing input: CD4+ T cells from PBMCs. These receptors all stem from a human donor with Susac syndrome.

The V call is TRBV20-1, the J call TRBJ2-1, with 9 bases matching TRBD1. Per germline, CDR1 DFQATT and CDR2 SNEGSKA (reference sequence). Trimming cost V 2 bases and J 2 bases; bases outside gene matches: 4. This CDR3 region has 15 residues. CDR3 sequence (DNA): TGCAGTGCTAGATCCGGGACAGGGCCCTACAATGAGCAGTTCTTC. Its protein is CSARSGTGPYNEQFF.

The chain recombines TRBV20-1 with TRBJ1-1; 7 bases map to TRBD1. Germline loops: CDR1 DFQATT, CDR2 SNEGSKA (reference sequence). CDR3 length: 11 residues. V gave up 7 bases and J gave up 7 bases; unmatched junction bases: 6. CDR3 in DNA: TGCAGTGGAGAGGGGGCGGGTGAAGCTTTCTTT. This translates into CSGEGAGEAFF.

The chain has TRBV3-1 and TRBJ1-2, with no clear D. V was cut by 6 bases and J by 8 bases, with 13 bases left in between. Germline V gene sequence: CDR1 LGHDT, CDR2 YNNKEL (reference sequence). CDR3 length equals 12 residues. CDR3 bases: TGTGCCAGCAGTCGAACGAGAGAGGGCTACACCTTC. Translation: CASSRTREGYTF.

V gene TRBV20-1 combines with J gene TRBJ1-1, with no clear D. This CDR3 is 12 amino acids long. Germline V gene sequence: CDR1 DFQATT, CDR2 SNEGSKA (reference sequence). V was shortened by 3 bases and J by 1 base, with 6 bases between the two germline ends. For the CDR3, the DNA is TGCAGTGCTAGTGTCGGGAACACTGAAGCTTTCTTT. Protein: CSASVGNTEAFF.

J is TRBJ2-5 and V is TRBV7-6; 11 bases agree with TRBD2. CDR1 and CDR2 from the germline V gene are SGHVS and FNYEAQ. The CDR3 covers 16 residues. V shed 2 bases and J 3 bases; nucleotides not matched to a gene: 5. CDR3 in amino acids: CASSLLAGGREETQYF. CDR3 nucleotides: TGTGCCAGCAGCTTATTAGCGGGGGGGCGTGAAGAGACCCAGTACTTC.

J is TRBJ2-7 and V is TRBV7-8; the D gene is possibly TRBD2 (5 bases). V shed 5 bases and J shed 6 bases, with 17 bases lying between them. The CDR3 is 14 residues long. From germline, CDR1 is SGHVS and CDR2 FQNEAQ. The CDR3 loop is CASSPRDFPGEQYF. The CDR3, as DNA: TGTGCCAGCAGCCCCCGGGATTTCCCGGGCGAGCAGTACTTC.

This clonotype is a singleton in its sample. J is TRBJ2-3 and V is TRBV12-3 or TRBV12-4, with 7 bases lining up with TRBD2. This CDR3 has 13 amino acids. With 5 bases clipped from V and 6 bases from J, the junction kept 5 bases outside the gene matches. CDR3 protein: CASSVTSLDTQYF. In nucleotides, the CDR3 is TGTGCCAGCAGTGTGACTAGCCTGGATACGCAGTATTTT.

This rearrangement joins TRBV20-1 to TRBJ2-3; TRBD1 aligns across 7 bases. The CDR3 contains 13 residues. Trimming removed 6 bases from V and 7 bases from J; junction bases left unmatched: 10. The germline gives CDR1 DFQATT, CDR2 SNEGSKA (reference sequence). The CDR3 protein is CSAQKRGLYTQYF. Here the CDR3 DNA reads TGCAGTGCCCAAAAGAGGGGGCTGTATACGCAGTATTTT.

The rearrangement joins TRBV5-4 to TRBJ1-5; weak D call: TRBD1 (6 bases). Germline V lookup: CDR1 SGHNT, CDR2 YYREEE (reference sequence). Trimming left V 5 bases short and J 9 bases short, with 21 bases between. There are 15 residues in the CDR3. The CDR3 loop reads CASSSNREEERPQHF. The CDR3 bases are TGTGCCAGCAGTTCCAACAGGGAGGAAGAAAGGCCCCAGCATTTT.

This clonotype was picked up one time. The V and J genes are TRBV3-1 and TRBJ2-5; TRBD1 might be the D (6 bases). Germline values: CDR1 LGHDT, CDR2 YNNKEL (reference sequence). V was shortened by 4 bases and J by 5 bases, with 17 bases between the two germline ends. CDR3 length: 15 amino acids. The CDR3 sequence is CASSPARGGWETQYF. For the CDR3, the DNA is TGTGCCAGCAGCCCTGCGCGTGGGGGCTGGGAGACCCAGTACTTC.

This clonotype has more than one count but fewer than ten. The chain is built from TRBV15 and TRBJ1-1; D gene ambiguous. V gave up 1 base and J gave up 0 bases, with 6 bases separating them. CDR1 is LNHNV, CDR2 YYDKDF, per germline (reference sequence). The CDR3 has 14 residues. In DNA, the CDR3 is TGTGCCACCAGCAGAGCCGCGATGAACACTGAAGCTTTCTTT. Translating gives CATSRAAMNTEAFF.

The CDR3 region has the DNA TGCAGTGCCGTGGGGGAGTCAAACTATGGCTACACCTTC. Amino acid sequence: CSAVGESNYGYTF. The chain has TRBV20-1 and TRBJ1-2, with D possibly TRBD1 on 5 matching bases. CDR1 and CDR2 from the germline V gene are DFQATT and SNEGSKA (reference sequence). The V and J ends lost 6 bases and 2 bases respectively, with 13 bases between them. There are 13 residues in the CDR3.

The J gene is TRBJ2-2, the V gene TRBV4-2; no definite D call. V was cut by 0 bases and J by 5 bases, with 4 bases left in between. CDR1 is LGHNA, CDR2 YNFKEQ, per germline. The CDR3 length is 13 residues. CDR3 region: CASSQEATGELFF. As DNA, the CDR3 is TGTGCCAGCAGCCAAGAGGCTACCGGGGAGCTGTTTTTT.

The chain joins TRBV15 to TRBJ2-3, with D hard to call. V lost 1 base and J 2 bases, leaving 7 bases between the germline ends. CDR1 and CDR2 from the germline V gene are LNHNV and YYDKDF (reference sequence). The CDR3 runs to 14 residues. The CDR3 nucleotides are TGTGCCACCAGCAGAGGACTCGCCACAGATACGCAGTATTTT. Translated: CATSRGLATDTQYF.

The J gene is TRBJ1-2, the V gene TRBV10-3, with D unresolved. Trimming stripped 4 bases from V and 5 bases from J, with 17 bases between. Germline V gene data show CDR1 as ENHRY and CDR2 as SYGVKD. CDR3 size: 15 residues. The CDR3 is CAISVLGRQEYGYTF. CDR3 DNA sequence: TGTGCCATCAGTGTCCTTGGGAGGCAGGAATATGGCTACACCTTC.

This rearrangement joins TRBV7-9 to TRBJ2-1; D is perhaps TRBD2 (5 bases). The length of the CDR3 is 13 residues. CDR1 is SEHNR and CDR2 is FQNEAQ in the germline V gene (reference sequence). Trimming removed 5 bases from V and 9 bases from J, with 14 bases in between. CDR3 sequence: CASSQFTGSEQFF. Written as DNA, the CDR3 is TGTGCCAGCAGCCAATTTACGGGGAGTGAGCAGTTCTTC.

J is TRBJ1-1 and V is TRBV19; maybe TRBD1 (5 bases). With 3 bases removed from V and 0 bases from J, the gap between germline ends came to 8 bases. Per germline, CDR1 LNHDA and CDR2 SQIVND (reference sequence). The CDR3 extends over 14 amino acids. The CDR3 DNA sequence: TGTGCCAGTAGTATGGGGCAGATGAACACTGAAGCTTTCTTT. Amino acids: CASSMGQMNTEAFF.

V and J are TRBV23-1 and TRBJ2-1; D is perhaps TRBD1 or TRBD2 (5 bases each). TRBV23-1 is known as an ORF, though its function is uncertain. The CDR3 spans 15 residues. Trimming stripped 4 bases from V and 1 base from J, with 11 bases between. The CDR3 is CASSPGRTSYNEQFF. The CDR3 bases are TGCGCCAGCAGTCCGGGACGGACATCCTACAATGAGCAGTTCTTC.

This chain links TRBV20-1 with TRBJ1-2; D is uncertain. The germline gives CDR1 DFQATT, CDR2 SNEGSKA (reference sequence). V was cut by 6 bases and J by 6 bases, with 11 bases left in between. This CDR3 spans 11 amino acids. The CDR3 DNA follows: TGCAGTGCGAACCGAGGAGATGGCTACACCTTC. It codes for CSANRGDGYTF.

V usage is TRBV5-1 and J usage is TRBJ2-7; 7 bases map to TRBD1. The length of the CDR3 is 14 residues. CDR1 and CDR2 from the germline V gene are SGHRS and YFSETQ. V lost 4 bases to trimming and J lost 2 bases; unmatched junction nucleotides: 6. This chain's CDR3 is CASSPRDSAYEQYF. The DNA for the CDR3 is TGCGCCAGCAGCCCCCGGGACAGTGCCTACGAGCAGTACTTC.

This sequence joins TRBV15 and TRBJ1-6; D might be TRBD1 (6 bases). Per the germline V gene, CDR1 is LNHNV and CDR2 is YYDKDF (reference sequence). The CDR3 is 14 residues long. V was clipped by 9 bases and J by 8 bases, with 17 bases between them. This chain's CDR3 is CATGRGSADSPLHF. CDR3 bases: TGTGCCACGGGAAGGGGGTCCGCGGATTCACCCCTCCACTTT.

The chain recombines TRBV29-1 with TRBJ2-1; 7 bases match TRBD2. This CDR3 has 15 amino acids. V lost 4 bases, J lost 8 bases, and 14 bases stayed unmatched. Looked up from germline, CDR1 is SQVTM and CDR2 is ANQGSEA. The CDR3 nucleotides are TGCAGCGTTGTCGCCGGGAATACGGCGGGGGATGAGCAGTTCTTC. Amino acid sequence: CSVVAGNTAGDEQFF.

The CDR3 nucleotides are TGTGCCAGCAGCCAAGGTTCCGTTTTCTATGGCTACACCTTC. Translated, it gives CASSQGSVFYGYTF. The chain couples TRBV3-1 to TRBJ1-2, with D uncertain. Germline V lookup: CDR1 LGHDT, CDR2 YNNKEL (reference sequence). Trimming pared 1 base from V and 4 bases from J, leaving 10 bases between. The CDR3 is 14 amino acids.

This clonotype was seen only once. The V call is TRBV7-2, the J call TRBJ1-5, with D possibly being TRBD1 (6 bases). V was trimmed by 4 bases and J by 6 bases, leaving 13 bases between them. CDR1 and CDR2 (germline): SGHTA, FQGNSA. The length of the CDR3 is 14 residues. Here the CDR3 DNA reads TGTGCCAGCAGCTACGACCGGGGGGCTCAGCCCCAGCATTTT. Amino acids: CASSYDRGAQPQHF.

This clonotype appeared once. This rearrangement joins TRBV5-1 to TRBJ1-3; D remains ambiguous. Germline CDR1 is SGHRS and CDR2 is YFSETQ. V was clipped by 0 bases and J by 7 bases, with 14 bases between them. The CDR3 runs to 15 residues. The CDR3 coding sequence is TGCGCCAGCAGCTTGGATGGCCTCGGAGGGAACACCATATATTTT. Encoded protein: CASSLDGLGGNTIYF.